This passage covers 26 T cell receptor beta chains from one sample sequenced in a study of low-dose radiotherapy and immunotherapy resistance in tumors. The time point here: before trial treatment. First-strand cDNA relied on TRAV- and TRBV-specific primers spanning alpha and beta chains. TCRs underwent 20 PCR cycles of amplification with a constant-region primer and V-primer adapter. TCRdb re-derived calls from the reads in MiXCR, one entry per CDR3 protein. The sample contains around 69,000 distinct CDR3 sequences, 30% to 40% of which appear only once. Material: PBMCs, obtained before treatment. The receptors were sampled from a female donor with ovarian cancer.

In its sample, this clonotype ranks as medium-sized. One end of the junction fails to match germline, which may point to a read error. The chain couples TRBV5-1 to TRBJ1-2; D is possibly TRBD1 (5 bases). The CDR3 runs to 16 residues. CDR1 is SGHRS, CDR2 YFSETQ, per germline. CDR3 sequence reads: CASSRDAGQPYYGYTF. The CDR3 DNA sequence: TGTGCCAGCAGCCGAGACGCGGGGCAGCCATATTATGGCTACACCTTC.

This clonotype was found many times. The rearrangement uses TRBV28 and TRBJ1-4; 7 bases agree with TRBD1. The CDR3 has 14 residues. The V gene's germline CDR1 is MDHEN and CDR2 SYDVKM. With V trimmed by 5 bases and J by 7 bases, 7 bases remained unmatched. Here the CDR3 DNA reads TGTGCCAGCAGTACACAGGGGCTGCGTGAAAAACTGTTTTTT. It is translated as CASSTQGLREKLFF.

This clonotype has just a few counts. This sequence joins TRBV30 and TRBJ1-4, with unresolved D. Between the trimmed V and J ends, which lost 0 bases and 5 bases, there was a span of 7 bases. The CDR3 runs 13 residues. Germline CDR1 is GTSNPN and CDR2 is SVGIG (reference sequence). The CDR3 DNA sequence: TGTGCCTGGAGTGTACGGATGAATGAAAAACTGTTTTTT. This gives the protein CAWSVRMNEKLFF.

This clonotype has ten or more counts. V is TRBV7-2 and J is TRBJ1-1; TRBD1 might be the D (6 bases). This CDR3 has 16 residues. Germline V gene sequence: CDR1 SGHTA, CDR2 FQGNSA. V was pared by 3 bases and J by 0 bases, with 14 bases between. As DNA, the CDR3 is TGTGCCAGCAGCTTGGACAGTGGGGCGATGAACACTGAAGCTTTCTTT. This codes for CASSLDSGAMNTEAFF. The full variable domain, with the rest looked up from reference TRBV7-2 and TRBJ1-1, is GAGVSQSPSNKVTEKGKDVELRCDPISGHTALYWYRQSLGQGLEFLIYFQGNSAPDKSGLPSDRFSAERTGGSVSTLTIQRTQQEDSAVYLCASSLDSGAMNTEAFFGQGTRLTVV.

CDR3 nucleotides: TGTGCCAGCAGTACTGAACAGGGGACAACTGGGGCCAACGTCCTGACTTTC. Residues: CASSTEQGTTGANVLTF. The genes are TRBV28 and TRBJ2-6, with 7 bases that match TRBD1. This CDR3 spans 17 amino acids. The V segment lost 5 bases and the J segment 2 bases; nucleotides outside the gene matches: 9. The germline V gene has CDR1 MDHEN and CDR2 SYDVKM.

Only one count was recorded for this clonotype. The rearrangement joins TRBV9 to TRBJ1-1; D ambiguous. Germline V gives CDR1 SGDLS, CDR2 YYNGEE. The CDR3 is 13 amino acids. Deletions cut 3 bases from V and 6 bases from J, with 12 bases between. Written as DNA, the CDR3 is TGTGCCAGCAGCGCCGCGTGGAGCTCTGAAGCTTTCTTT. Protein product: CASSAAWSSEAFF.

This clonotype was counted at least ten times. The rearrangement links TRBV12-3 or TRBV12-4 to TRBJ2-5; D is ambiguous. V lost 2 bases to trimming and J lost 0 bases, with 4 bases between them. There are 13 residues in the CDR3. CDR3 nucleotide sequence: TGTGCCAGCAGTTTATGGGACCAAGAGACCCAGTACTTC. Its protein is CASSLWDQETQYF.

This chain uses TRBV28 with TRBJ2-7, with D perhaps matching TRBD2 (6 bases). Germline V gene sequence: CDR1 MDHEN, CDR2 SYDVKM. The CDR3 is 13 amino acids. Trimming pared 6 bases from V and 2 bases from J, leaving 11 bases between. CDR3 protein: CASSSGEPYEQYF. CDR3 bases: TGTGCCAGCAGCTCGGGGGAACCCTACGAGCAGTACTTC.

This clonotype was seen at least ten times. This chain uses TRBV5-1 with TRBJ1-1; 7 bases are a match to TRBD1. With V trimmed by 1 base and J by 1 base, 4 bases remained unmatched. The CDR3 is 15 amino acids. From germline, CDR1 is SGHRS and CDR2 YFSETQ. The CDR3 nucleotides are TGCGCCAGCAGCTTGCTCAACAGGGGGAACACTGAAGCTTTCTTT. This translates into CASSLLNRGNTEAFF.

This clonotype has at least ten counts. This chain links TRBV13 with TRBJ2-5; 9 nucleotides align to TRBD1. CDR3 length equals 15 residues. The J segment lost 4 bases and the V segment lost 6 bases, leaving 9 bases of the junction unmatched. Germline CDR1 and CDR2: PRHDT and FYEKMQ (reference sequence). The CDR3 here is CASSDLQGARETQYF. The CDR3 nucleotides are TGTGCCAGCAGTGATCTACAGGGGGCTCGAGAGACCCAGTACTTC.

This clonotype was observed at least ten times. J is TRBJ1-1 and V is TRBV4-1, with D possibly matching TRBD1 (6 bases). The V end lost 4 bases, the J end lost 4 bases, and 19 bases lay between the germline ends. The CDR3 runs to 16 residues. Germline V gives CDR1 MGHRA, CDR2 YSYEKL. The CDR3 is CASSRASRQGITEAFF. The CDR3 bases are TGCGCCAGCAGCCGGGCTAGTCGGCAGGGGATCACTGAAGCTTTCTTT.

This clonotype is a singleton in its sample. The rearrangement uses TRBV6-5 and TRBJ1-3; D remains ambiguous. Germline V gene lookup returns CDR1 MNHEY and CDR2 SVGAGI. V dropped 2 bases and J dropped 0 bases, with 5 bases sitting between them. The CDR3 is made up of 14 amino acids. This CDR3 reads CASSYTISGNTIYF. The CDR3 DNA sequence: TGTGCCAGCAGTTACACCATCTCTGGAAACACCATATATTTT.

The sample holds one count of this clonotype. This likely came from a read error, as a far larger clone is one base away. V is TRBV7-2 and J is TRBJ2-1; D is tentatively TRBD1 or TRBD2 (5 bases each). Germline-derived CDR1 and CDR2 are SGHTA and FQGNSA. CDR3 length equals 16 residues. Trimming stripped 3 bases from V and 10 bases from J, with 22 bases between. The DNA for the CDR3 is TGTGCCAGCAGCTTGGGGGTGGGGACGGCCGCCTACGAGCAGTTCTTC. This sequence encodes CASSLGVGTAAYEQFF.

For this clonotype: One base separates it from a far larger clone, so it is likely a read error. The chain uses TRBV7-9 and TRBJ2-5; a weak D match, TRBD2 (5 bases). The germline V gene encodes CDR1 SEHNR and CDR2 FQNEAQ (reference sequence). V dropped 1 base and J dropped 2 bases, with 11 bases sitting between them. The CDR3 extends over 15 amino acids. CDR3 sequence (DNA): TGTGCCAGCAGCTTAGTGTCGACTAAGCAAGAGACCCAGTACTTC. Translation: CASSLVSTKQETQYF.

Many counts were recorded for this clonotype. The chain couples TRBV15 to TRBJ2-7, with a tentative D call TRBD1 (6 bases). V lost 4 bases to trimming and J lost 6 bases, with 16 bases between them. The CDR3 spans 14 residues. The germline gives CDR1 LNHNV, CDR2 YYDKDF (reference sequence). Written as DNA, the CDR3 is TGTGCCACCAGCACCCGGGTGACAGGACGCGAGCAGTACTTC. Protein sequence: CATSTRVTGREQYF. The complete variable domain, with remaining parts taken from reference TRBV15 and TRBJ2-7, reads DAMVIQNPRYQVTQFGKPVTLSCSQTLNHNVMYWYQQKSSQAPKLLFHYYDKDFNNEADTPDNFQSRRPNTSFCFLDIRSPGLGDTAMYLCATSTRVTGREQYFGPGTRLTVT.

The DNA for the CDR3 is TGCAGCGTTGGACAGGGGGCTAATGAGCAGTTCTTC. As protein: CSVGQGANEQFF. The chain recombines TRBV29-1 with TRBJ2-1, with 10 bases fitting TRBD1. The CDR3 covers 12 residues. Germline lookup yields CDR1 SQVTM and CDR2 ANQGSEA. Trimming removed 4 bases from V and 7 bases from J; junction bases left unmatched: 1.

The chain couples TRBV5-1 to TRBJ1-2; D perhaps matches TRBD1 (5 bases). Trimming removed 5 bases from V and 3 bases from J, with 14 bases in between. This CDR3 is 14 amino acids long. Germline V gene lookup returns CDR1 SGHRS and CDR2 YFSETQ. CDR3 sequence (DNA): TGCGCCAGCAGTTCCACGGCGGGGGACTATGGCTACACCTTC. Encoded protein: CASSSTAGDYGYTF.

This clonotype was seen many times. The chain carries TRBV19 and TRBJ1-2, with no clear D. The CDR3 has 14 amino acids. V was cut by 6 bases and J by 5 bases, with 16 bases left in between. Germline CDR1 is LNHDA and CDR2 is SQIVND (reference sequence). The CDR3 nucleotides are TGTGCCAGTAGGAGCCCGCCCCCCGGTTATGGCTACACCTTC. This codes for CASRSPPPGYGYTF.

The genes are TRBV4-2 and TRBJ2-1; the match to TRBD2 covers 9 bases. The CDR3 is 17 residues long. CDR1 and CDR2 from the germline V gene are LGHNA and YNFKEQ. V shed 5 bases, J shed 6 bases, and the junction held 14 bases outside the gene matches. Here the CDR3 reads CASSARAGASGINEQFF. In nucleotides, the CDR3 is TGTGCCAGCAGCGCGCGGGCTGGCGCTAGCGGGATCAATGAGCAGTTCTTC.

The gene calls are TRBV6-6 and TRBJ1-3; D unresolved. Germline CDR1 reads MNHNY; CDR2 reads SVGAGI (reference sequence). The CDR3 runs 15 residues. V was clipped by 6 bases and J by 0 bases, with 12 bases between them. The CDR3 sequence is CASSPGTFSGNTIYF. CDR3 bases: TGTGCCAGCAGCCCCGGTACCTTCTCTGGAAACACCATATATTTT.

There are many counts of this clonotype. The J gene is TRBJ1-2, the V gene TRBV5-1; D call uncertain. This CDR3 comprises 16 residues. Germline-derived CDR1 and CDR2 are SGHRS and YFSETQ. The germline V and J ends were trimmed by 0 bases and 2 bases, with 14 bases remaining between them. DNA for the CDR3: TGCGCCAGCAGCTTGGGAAGGGAGCGCTCAAACTATGGCTACACCTTC. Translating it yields CASSLGRERSNYGYTF.

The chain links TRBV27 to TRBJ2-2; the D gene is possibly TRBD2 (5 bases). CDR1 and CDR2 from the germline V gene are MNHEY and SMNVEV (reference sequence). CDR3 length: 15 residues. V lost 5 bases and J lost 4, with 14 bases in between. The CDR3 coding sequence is TGTGCCAGCAGTGACACTAGGATACTCACCGGGGAGCTGTTTTTT. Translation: CASSDTRILTGELFF.

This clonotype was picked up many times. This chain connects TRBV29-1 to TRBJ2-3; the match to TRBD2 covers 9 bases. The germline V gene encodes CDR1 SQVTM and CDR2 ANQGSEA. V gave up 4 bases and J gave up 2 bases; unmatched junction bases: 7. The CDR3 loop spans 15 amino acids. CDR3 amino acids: CSVASGGPTTDTQYF. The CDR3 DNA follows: TGCAGCGTTGCCAGCGGGGGGCCTACCACAGATACGCAGTATTTT.

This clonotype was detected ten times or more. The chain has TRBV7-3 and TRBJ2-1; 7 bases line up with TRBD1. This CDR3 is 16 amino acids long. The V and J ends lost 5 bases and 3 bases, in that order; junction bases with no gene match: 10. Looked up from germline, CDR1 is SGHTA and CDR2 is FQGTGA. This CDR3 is CASSVLPGQFYNEQFF. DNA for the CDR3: TGTGCCAGCAGCGTACTTCCGGGACAGTTCTACAATGAGCAGTTCTTC.

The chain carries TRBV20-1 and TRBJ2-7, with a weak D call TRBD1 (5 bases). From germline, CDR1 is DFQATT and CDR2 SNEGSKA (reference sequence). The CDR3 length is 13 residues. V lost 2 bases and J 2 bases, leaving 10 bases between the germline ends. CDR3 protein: CSARSDSAYEQYF. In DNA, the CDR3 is TGCAGTGCTAGATCCGACAGCGCCTACGAGCAGTACTTC.

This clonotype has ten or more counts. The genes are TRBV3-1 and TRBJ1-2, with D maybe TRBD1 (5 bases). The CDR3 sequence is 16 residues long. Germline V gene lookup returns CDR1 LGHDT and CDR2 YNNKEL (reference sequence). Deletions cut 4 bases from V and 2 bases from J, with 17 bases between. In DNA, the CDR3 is TGTGCCAGCAGCCCAGATGCAGGGCTTCAGAACTATGGCTACACCTTC. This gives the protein CASSPDAGLQNYGYTF. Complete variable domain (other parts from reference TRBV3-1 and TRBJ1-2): DTAVSQTPKYLVTQMGNDKSIKCEQNLGHDTMYWYKQDSKKFLKIMFSYNNKELIINETVPNRFSPKSPDKAHLNLHINSLELGDSAVYFCASSPDAGLQNYGYTFGSGTRLTVV.